These 3 T cell receptor beta chains were sequenced from one sample in a study of response to subunit inactivated influenza vaccine. One entry per CDR3 protein, called by TCRdb with MiXCR from the RT-PCR reads. Found here are around 190,000 distinct CDR3 sequences, about 9% of them singletons; the top ten hold roughly 11%. Sequenced here: non-naive T cells sorted from PBMCs, sampled on the day of vaccination. The receptors were gathered from a man aged 45-60 years who received an inactivated influenza vaccine.

This clonotype was counted many times. This chain connects TRBV27 to TRBJ2-3, with 14 bases identical to TRBD2. The CDR3 is 15 residues long. With 7 bases clipped from V and 5 bases from J, the junction kept 5 bases outside the gene matches. CDR1 is MNHEY and CDR2 is SMNVEV in the germline V gene (reference sequence). CDR3 in DNA: TGTGCCAGCATAGGGACTAGCGGGAGCTTAGATACGCAGTATTTT. Translating it yields CASIGTSGSLDTQYF.

V and J are TRBV5-5 and TRBJ1-6; D possibly corresponds to TRBD1 (5 bases). The germline gives CDR1 SGHKS, CDR2 YYEKEE (reference sequence). V lost 2 bases to trimming and J lost 7 bases, with 16 bases between them. The CDR3 spans 16 residues. The CDR3 here is CASSFLGGDGNSPLHF. CDR3 nucleotide sequence: TGTGCCAGCAGCTTTCTTGGGGGAGATGGAAATTCACCCCTCCACTTT.

The chain carries TRBV2 and TRBJ1-6; 7 bases are shared with TRBD1. The V gene end was trimmed by 5 bases and the J gene end by 6 bases; junction bases not matched to a gene: 7. The CDR3 sequence is 15 residues long. Germline V gene lookup returns CDR1 SNHLY and CDR2 FYNNEI. CDR3 loop: CASSFEQGVNSPLHF. CDR3 nucleotide sequence: TGTGCCAGCAGTTTTGAGCAGGGGGTTAATTCACCCCTCCACTTT.